The 20 T cell receptor beta chains reported below all come from one sample, sequenced in a study of blood T cell repertoires in COVID-19. Only in-frame clones appear in the TCRdb table, and some are missing; sequencing was by immunoSEQ multiplex PCR. The data contain hundreds of thousands of clones, about 94% of them singletons. The sample consisted of peripheral blood. The receptors shown here come from a man in his 60s with COVID-19, enrolled during active disease.

The chain joins TRBV2 to TRBJ2-1; D not certain. V lost 0 bases and J 6 bases, leaving 12 bases between the germline ends. CDR3 length equals 15 residues. Germline values: CDR1 SNHLY, CDR2 FYNNEI. In DNA, the CDR3 is TGTGCCAGCAGTGAAGCGCCGCACGCCGGCAATGAGCAGTTCTTC. As protein: CASSEAPHAGNEQFF.

The chain joins TRBV5-4 to TRBJ2-7; 9 nucleotides match TRBD1. V was clipped by 0 bases and J by 7 bases; unmatched bases: 11. CDR3 length: 16 amino acids. Per the germline V gene, CDR1 is SGHNT and CDR2 is YYREEE (reference sequence). CDR3 DNA sequence: TGTGCCAGCAGCTTGGATAGTGAACAGGGGGCGCGGGAGCAGTACTTC. Residues: CASSLDSEQGAREQYF.

The chain uses TRBV28 and TRBJ2-1; 11 bases align to TRBD2. The trim removed 6 bases at V and 6 bases at J, leaving 7 bases unmatched. The germline gives CDR1 MDHEN, CDR2 SYDVKM. There are 15 residues in the CDR3. The CDR3 DNA follows: TGTGCCAGCAGCATTTTAGCGGGAGGGACCAATGAGCAGTTCTTC. It is translated as CASSILAGGTNEQFF.

The chain links TRBV6-5 to TRBJ1-2; D remains ambiguous. Germline V CDR1 and CDR2: MNHEY, SVGAGI. This CDR3 has 14 amino acids. The germline V and J ends were trimmed by 6 bases and 4 bases, with 15 bases remaining between them. CDR3 residues: CASRGGGRGYGYTF. The CDR3 nucleotides are TGTGCCAGCAGAGGAGGCGGTCGGGGCTATGGCTACACCTTC.

Only one count was recorded for this clone. Other nucleotide sequences from this sample produce the same CDR3. This chain joins TRBV5-4 and TRBJ1-6; D remains ambiguous. Trimming took off 2 bases at V and 0 bases at J, with 6 bases between the two ends. Germline CDR1 is SGHNT and CDR2 is YYREEE (reference sequence). This CDR3 spans 15 amino acids. CDR3 sequence (DNA): TGTGCCAGCAGCTTAGGGAGCTCCTATAATTCACCCCTCCACTTT. Its translation: CASSLGSSYNSPLHF.

This clone was counted once. J is TRBJ2-3 and V is TRBV24-1, with D possibly matching TRBD2 (5 bases). The V gene lost 9 bases and the J gene lost 6 bases, with 12 bases spanning the gap. Germline CDR1 and CDR2: KGHDR and SFDVKD. There are 12 residues in the CDR3. The CDR3: CATGGLADTQYF. The CDR3, as DNA: TGTGCCACCGGAGGACTGGCGGATACGCAGTATTTT.

This rearrangement joins TRBV2 to TRBJ2-1; 11 positions match TRBD1. The germline V gene has CDR1 SNHLY and CDR2 FYNNEI. V lost 10 bases and J lost 10; bases outside the gene matches: 9. This CDR3 comprises 13 residues. CDR3 in DNA: TGTGCCACCGGGACAGGGGGAGGTCGCGAGCAGTTCTTC. Protein: CATGTGGGREQFF.

The chain employs TRBV6-1 and TRBJ1-3, with TRBD1 as a possible D gene (6 bases). The CDR3 covers 17 residues. The germline V gene encodes CDR1 MNHNS and CDR2 SASEGT. Trimming took 1 base from V and 2 from J, leaving 15 bases between them. The chain's CDR3 is CASSEGTVSWPGNTIYF. The CDR3, as DNA: TGTGCCAGCAGTGAAGGGACAGTTAGTTGGCCTGGAAACACCATATATTTT.

The chain is built from TRBV4-2 and TRBJ1-4; TRBD1 might be the D (5 bases). Between the trimmed V and J ends, which lost 0 bases and 8 bases, there was a span of 10 bases. The CDR3 extends over 14 amino acids. CDR1 is LGHNA and CDR2 is YNFKEQ in the germline V gene. CDR3 nucleotides: TGTGCCAGCAGCCAAGATACCGGGGGGGAAAAACTGTTTTTT. Translating gives CASSQDTGGEKLFF.

This chain uses TRBV11-2 with TRBJ2-7; 10 nucleotides align to TRBD2. Per the germline V gene, CDR1 is SGHAT and CDR2 is FQNNGV. Losses at the gene ends were 4 bases for V and 6 bases for J; bases not matched to a gene: 6. This CDR3 has 14 amino acids. The CDR3 sequence is CASSYGTSASEQYF. CDR3 DNA: TGTGCCAGCAGCTACGGGACTAGCGCATCCGAGCAGTACTTC.

This chain links TRBV18 with TRBJ1-2; 7 bases map to TRBD1. Germline V CDR1 and CDR2: KGHSH, LQKENI. The CDR3 sequence is 15 residues long. V gave up 2 bases and J gave up 5 bases; unmatched junction bases: 8. The CDR3: CASSPAEDRAYGYTF. CDR3 in DNA: TGTGCCAGCTCACCAGCTGAAGACAGGGCTTATGGCTACACCTTC.

This rearrangement joins TRBV3-1 (or the pseudogene TRBV3-2) to TRBJ2-1, with 15 nucleotides matching TRBD2. This CDR3 has 18 amino acids. V lost 4 bases to trimming and J lost 4 bases; unmatched junction nucleotides: 8. CDR1 and CDR2 (germline): LGHDT, YNNKEL (reference sequence). The CDR3 is CASSPNLGTSGGYNEQFF. The CDR3 nucleotides are TGTGCCAGCAGCCCCAACCTAGGGACTAGCGGGGGGTACAATGAGCAGTTCTTC.

In this sample, this clone turned up a few times. The gene calls are TRBV19 and TRBJ2-1, with D possibly being TRBD2 (6 bases). V lost 0 bases and J 4 bases, leaving 10 bases between the germline ends. CDR3 length: 15 amino acids. Germline V gene lookup returns CDR1 LNHDA and CDR2 SQIVND (reference sequence). The CDR3 loop reads CASSIDGTGYNEQFF. The CDR3 region has the DNA TGTGCCAGTAGTATAGATGGGACTGGGTACAATGAGCAGTTCTTC.

This clone was detected only once. J is TRBJ1-2 and V is TRBV5-1; no firm D call. The germline V gene encodes CDR1 SGHRS and CDR2 YFSETQ. This CDR3 is built from 17 residues. Trimming stripped 0 bases from V and 3 bases from J, with 18 bases between. Here the CDR3 reads CASSLEAVRMRDYGYTF. CDR3 bases: TGCGCCAGCAGCTTGGAGGCTGTCCGGATGAGGGACTATGGCTACACCTTC.

The chain is built from TRBV28 and TRBJ1-5; the D is unclear. Per germline, CDR1 MDHEN and CDR2 SYDVKM. The V gene lost 5 bases and the J gene lost 9 bases, with 14 bases spanning the gap. This CDR3 spans 13 amino acids. The DNA of the CDR3 is TGTGCCAGCAGTACATCGGCGCCAGGGCCCCAGCATTTT. It translates to CASSTSAPGPQHF. Full variable domain (missing parts from reference TRBV28 and TRBJ1-5): DVKVTQSSRYLVKRTGEKVFLECVQDMDHENMFWYRQDPGLGLRLIYFSYDVKMKEKGDIPEGYSVSREKKERFSLILESASTNQTSMYLCASSTSAPGPQHFGDGTRLSIL.

This clone has only one observation. The genes are TRBV4-3 and TRBJ1-1; D call uncertain. The ends were cut back, 0 bases at V and 0 bases at J, with 11 bases in the middle. Germline V gene sequence: CDR1 LGHNA, CDR2 YSLEER. The CDR3 contains 16 residues. The DNA for the CDR3 is TGCGCCAGCAGCCAAGATTTGAGTAAAATGAACACTGAAGCTTTCTTT. This translates into CASSQDLSKMNTEAFF.

This CDR3 reads CASLSGNTIYF. The DNA of the CDR3 is TGTGCCAGCCTTTCTGGAAACACCATATATTTT. This sequence joins TRBV28 and TRBJ1-3, with D unresolved. CDR1 is MDHEN and CDR2 is SYDVKM in the germline V gene. The V end lost 8 bases, the J end lost 1 base, and 3 bases lay between the germline ends. The length of the CDR3 is 11 residues.

The chain joins TRBV18 to TRBJ2-2, with 7 bases lining up with TRBD1. Germline V gene lookup returns CDR1 KGHSH and CDR2 LQKENI. Trimming removed 3 bases from V and 4 bases from J; junction bases left unmatched: 5. This CDR3 region has 15 residues. Written as DNA, the CDR3 is TGTGCCAGCTCACCGCGGACAGGTTCCACCGGGGAGCTGTTTTTT. Translation: CASSPRTGSTGELFF.

The chain recombines TRBV5-1 with TRBJ2-2; possibly TRBD1 for D (6 bases). With 3 bases removed from V and 1 base from J, the gap between germline ends came to 10 bases. The V gene's germline CDR1 is SGHRS and CDR2 YFSETQ. This CDR3 is built from 15 residues. CDR3 in DNA: TGCGCCAGCAGCTCGGGCAGGGGGAACACCGGGGAGCTGTTTTTT. It specifies CASSSGRGNTGELFF.

This clone was seen just once. V usage is TRBV13 and J usage is TRBJ2-5, with a tentative D call TRBD1 (6 bases). The germline V and J ends were trimmed by 2 bases and 5 bases, with 12 bases remaining between them. The germline CDR1 and CDR2 sequences are PRHDT and FYEKMQ (reference sequence). The CDR3 is 14 amino acids. The CDR3 reads CASSLTRGYETQYF. CDR3 bases: TGTGCCAGCAGCTTAACCAGGGGTTACGAGACCCAGTACTTC.